The 26 T cell receptor beta chains given below trace back to one sample, sequenced in a study of T cell responses to AZD1222 COVID-19 vaccine. The table came from immunoSEQ multiplex PCR; TCRdb's copy has only in-frame clones and leaves some out. The sample contains 100,000 to 150,000 clones, about 89% of which appear only once. The sample here was peripheral blood, taken on day 0 of AZD1222 vaccination. The receptors shown here come from an adult in good health.

The chain combines TRBV7-3 with TRBJ2-6, with D hard to call. This CDR3 contains 13 residues. V lost 2 bases, J lost 4 bases, and 3 bases lay in between. CDR1 SGHTA and CDR2 FQGTGA come from the germline V gene. The chain's CDR3 is CASSLGGANVLTF. In DNA form, the CDR3 reads TGTGCCAGCAGCTTAGGCGGGGCCAACGTCCTGACTTTC.

This chain connects TRBV7-9 to TRBJ2-7; 10 bases fit TRBD1. Germline values: CDR1 SEHNR, CDR2 FQNEAQ (reference sequence). J lost 2 bases, V lost 1 base, and 5 bases had no gene match. The CDR3 length is 16 residues. This CDR3 reads CASSLVTGTGAYEQYF. CDR3 coding DNA: TGTGCCAGCAGCTTAGTTACCGGGACAGGGGCCTACGAGCAGTACTTC.

The V and J genes are TRBV2 and TRBJ2-2, with D possibly being TRBD1 (6 bases). CDR3 size: 13 residues. V was shortened by 4 bases and J by 5 bases, with 8 bases between the two germline ends. The V gene's germline CDR1 is SNHLY and CDR2 FYNNEI. CDR3 in amino acids: CASSVQGTGELFF. CDR3 sequence (DNA): TGTGCCAGCAGTGTTCAGGGGACCGGGGAGCTGTTTTTT.

The sample holds many counts of this clone. This chain connects TRBV5-5 to TRBJ1-1, with unresolved D. Trimming shortened V by 4 bases and J by 6 bases, and 7 bases separated the two germline ends. The CDR3 loop spans 11 amino acids. The V gene's germline CDR1 is SGHKS and CDR2 YYEKEE (reference sequence). The CDR3 here is CASSLWAEAFF. The CDR3 DNA reads as TGTGCCAGCAGCCTCTGGGCTGAAGCTTTCTTT.

The J gene is TRBJ2-1, the V gene TRBV9, with D perhaps being TRBD1 or TRBD2 (5 bases each). The germline V gene has CDR1 SGDLS and CDR2 YYNGEE. This CDR3 is 17 amino acids long. V lost 4 bases and J lost 0, with 17 bases in between. The CDR3 is CASSLLGTPSSYNEQFF. DNA of the CDR3: TGTGCCAGCAGCCTACTCGGGACCCCGAGCTCCTACAATGAGCAGTTCTTC.

This clone is a singleton in its sample. The chain combines TRBV5-1 with TRBJ2-7, with D possibly TRBD1 on 7 matching bases. The V and J ends lost 4 bases and 5 bases respectively, with 19 bases between them. Germline V gene lookup returns CDR1 SGHRS and CDR2 YFSETQ. This CDR3 has 15 residues. The chain's CDR3 is CASSRTGEVWDEQYF. DNA of the CDR3: TGCGCCAGCAGCAGAACAGGGGAGGTATGGGACGAGCAGTACTTC.

The chain couples TRBV28 to TRBJ2-1, with 12 bases that match TRBD2. The ends lost 2 bases at V and 7 bases at J; junction bases unmatched: 3. CDR3 size: 15 residues. Germline CDR1 MDHEN, CDR2 SYDVKM. The DNA of the CDR3 is TGTGCCAGCAGTTTACTCACTAGCGGGAGGAATGAGCAGTTCTTC. Translated, it gives CASSLLTSGRNEQFF.

The rearrangement joins TRBV12-3 or TRBV12-4 to TRBJ1-2; 7 nucleotides match TRBD1. V lost 4 bases, J lost 10 bases, and 6 bases stayed unmatched. The CDR3 runs 12 residues. CDR3 sequence: CASSSQGLIYTF. The CDR3 coding sequence is TGTGCCAGCAGTTCACAGGGGCTGATCTACACCTTC.

This rearrangement joins TRBV19 to TRBJ2-7, with no clear D. The CDR3 sequence is 14 residues long. The germline CDR1 and CDR2 sequences are LNHDA and SQIVND (reference sequence). V shed 7 bases and J shed 3 bases, with 16 bases lying between them. This CDR3 is CASNPVPKFYEQYF. The CDR3 DNA is TGTGCCAGTAACCCTGTTCCAAAATTCTACGAGCAGTACTTC.

The rearrangement links TRBV6-5 to TRBJ2-7, with D possibly matching TRBD1 (5 bases). The CDR3 is 11 amino acids. The ends were cut back, 9 bases at V and 3 bases at J, with 9 bases in the middle. CDR1 is MNHEY, CDR2 SVGAGI, per germline. CDR3 in amino acids: CASKQDYEQYF. The CDR3, as DNA: TGTGCCAGTAAACAGGACTACGAGCAGTACTTC.

This chain connects TRBV19 to TRBJ1-5, with D hard to call. The CDR3 consists of 13 residues. The germline V gene has CDR1 LNHDA and CDR2 SQIVND (reference sequence). Trimming shortened V by 5 bases and J by 3 bases, and 8 bases separated the two germline ends. The CDR3 loop is CASSASINQPQHF. The DNA of the CDR3 is TGTGCCAGTAGTGCCAGCATCAATCAGCCCCAGCATTTT.

This clone is labeled as medium-sized (0.01 to 0.1%). This chain uses TRBV9 with TRBJ2-1, with TRBD2 matching 9 bases. The CDR3 length is 20 residues. Germline CDR1 reads SGDLS; CDR2 reads YYNGEE. The trim removed 4 bases at V and 5 bases at J, leaving 22 bases unmatched. CDR3 sequence (DNA): TGTGCCAGCAGCTCCTCCTCCGGACTAGCGCGTGGGATACTTCACAATGAGCAGTTCTTC. The encoded protein is CASSSSSGLARGILHNEQFF.

The V gene is TRBV19, the J gene TRBJ1-1; 7 bases fit TRBD1. Trimming cost V 0 bases and J 4 bases; bases outside gene matches: 11. Germline V gene lookup returns CDR1 LNHDA and CDR2 SQIVND (reference sequence). The CDR3 runs to 17 residues. The CDR3, as DNA: TGTGCCAGTAGTATAGAACCGAGAACGACAGGGCCCACTGAAGCTTTCTTT. Its translation is CASSIEPRTTGPTEAFF.

This chain joins TRBV2 and TRBJ2-2; 10 bases map to TRBD2. The germline CDR1 and CDR2 sequences are SNHLY and FYNNEI. The CDR3 is made up of 17 amino acids. Trimming removed 2 bases from V and 1 base from J; junction bases left unmatched: 4. The CDR3 bases are TGTGCCAGCAGTGAACTAGCGGGGGTTATGAACACCGGGGAGCTGTTTTTT. As protein: CASSELAGVMNTGELFF.

The chain employs TRBV5-6 and TRBJ2-7, with D perhaps TRBD2 (6 bases). Germline CDR1 reads SGHDT; CDR2 reads YYEEEE. The CDR3 runs 13 residues. V was shortened by 3 bases and J by 6 bases, with 13 bases between the two germline ends. The CDR3 nucleotides are TGTGCCAGCAGCTGGGGGGAGCCCCTCGAGCAGTACTTC. It specifies CASSWGEPLEQYF.

This chain connects TRBV19 to TRBJ1-4; D call uncertain. Germline CDR1 is LNHDA and CDR2 is SQIVND (reference sequence). The CDR3 covers 13 residues. Trimming pared 3 bases from V and 8 bases from J, leaving 10 bases between. Here the CDR3 reads CASSIRSGEKLFF. In nucleotides, the CDR3 is TGTGCCAGTAGTATCCGTTCTGGGGAAAAACTGTTTTTT.

CDR3 nucleotides: TGTGCCATCAGTGACCCTGGGAGAGTGGCTTTCTTT. Encoded protein: CAISDPGRVAFF. The rearrangement links TRBV10-3 to TRBJ1-1; D call uncertain. The V and J ends lost 3 bases and 11 bases respectively, with 13 bases between them. Germline V lookup: CDR1 ENHRY, CDR2 SYGVKD. The CDR3 runs to 12 residues.

This clone was observed a single time. This chain links TRBV2 with TRBJ1-1; D may be TRBD1 (5 bases). Germline values: CDR1 SNHLY, CDR2 FYNNEI. The length of the CDR3 is 15 residues. Trimming took off 2 bases at V and 4 bases at J, with 14 bases between the two ends. CDR3 loop: CASSESSAGRTEAFF. In DNA, the CDR3 is TGTGCCAGCAGTGAAAGTTCGGCAGGGCGCACTGAAGCTTTCTTT.

The chain links TRBV7-2 to TRBJ2-5, with a tentative D call TRBD2 (5 bases). Germline V gene data show CDR1 as SGHTA and CDR2 as FQGNSA. V was shortened by 2 bases and J by 5 bases, with 15 bases between the two germline ends. The CDR3 length is 15 residues. The CDR3 region is CASSLPSLRSETQYF. The CDR3 DNA follows: TGTGCCAGCAGCTTACCTAGCCTGAGGTCGGAGACCCAGTACTTC.

The V call is TRBV7-6, the J call TRBJ2-1, with 9 bases identical to TRBD2. In germline, CDR1 is SGHVS, CDR2 FNYEAQ. CDR3 length: 18 residues. V lost 1 base to trimming and J lost 0 bases; unmatched junction nucleotides: 7. DNA of the CDR3: TGTGCCAGCAGCTTAGTGTCGGCGGGAGGGAGCTCCTACAATGAGCAGTTCTTC. Residues: CASSLVSAGGSSYNEQFF.

V and J are TRBV5-1 and TRBJ1-4; D is perhaps TRBD1 (6 bases). This CDR3 region has 13 residues. The V gene lost 2 bases and the J gene lost 8 bases, with 10 bases spanning the gap. The germline gives CDR1 SGHRS, CDR2 YFSETQ. CDR3 coding DNA: TGCGCCAGCAGCTTATCAGGGGAGGAAAAACTGTTTTTT. Translation gives CASSLSGEEKLFF.

V and J are TRBV11-3 and TRBJ2-1, with TRBD2 matching over 12 bases. V shed 0 bases, J shed 2 bases, and the junction held 14 bases outside the gene matches. The CDR3 is 21 residues long. CDR1 is SGHNT and CDR2 is YENEEA in the germline V gene. Written as DNA, the CDR3 is TGTGCCAGCAGCTTAGAGCGACAGGGGGCGGCTAGCGGGAGGGCCTACAATGAGCAGTTCTTC. This sequence encodes CASSLERQGAASGRAYNEQFF.

This sequence joins TRBV11-2 and TRBJ1-2, with D perhaps matching TRBD1 (6 bases). Germline assignment: CDR1 SGHAT and CDR2 FQNNGV. This CDR3 has 14 residues. V dropped 2 bases and J dropped 6 bases, with 13 bases sitting between them. The DNA of the CDR3 is TGTGCCAGCAGCTTACTCAGGGGTAGGCATGGCTACACCTTC. Translating it yields CASSLLRGRHGYTF.

The V and J genes are TRBV5-1 and TRBJ2-2, with unresolved D. The V gene lost 4 bases and the J gene lost 0 bases, with 13 bases spanning the gap. The CDR3 is 16 residues long. Germline CDR1 reads SGHRS; CDR2 reads YFSETQ. CDR3 sequence: CASSPAWASNTGELFF. Here the CDR3 DNA reads TGCGCCAGCAGCCCTGCCTGGGCCTCGAACACCGGGGAGCTGTTTTTT.

This clone was picked up one time. This chain links TRBV11-2 with TRBJ2-2, with TRBD1 matching 7 bases. CDR1 is SGHAT and CDR2 is FQNNGV in the germline V gene. Unmatched junction bases numbered 3, after V lost 2 bases and J lost 0 bases. This CDR3 comprises 16 residues. Written as DNA, the CDR3 is TGTGCCAGCAGCTTACGACAGGGAACGAACACCGGGGAGCTGTTTTTT. It specifies CASSLRQGTNTGELFF. Full variable domain (rest looked up from reference TRBV11-2 and TRBJ2-2): EAGVAQSPRYKIIEKRQSVAFWCNPISGHATLYWYQQILGQGPKLLIQFQNNGVVDDSQLPKDRFSAERLKGVDSTLKIQPAKLEDSAVYLCASSLRQGTNTGELFFGEGSRLTVL.

The chain employs TRBV11-3 and TRBJ1-1; 9 bases fit TRBD1. Germline V gene lookup returns CDR1 SGHNT and CDR2 YENEEA. This CDR3 has 13 residues. V lost 5 bases and J lost 6; bases outside the gene matches: 4. CDR3 amino acids: CASSTTGGSEAFF. CDR3 DNA sequence: TGTGCCAGCAGCACCACAGGGGGCTCTGAAGCTTTCTTT.